The present T cell receptor (beta chain) was sequenced within a study of a mutant IDH1 vaccine in newly diagnosed glioma. Study details: Vaccines were first given 4-6 weeks after radiotherapy alone, or with temozolomide cycles. Previous care, which was radiotherapy, temozolomide, or both, most often involved both. General study points: Evidence of vaccine-induced immune responses was documented in approximately 93% of patients.

As concerns this clone: Its cognate antigen is unknown.

Time point defined: week 5, during vaccination. It was 300 ug of mutant IDH1 20-mer peptide that made up each vaccine dose, given with topical imiquimod. Repertoires were generated with immunoSEQ multiplex PCR, while TCRdb's copy carries only in-frame clones and drops some. The repertoire holds 50,000 to 55,000 clones, with around 80% as singletons. V gave up 1 base and J gave up 2 bases, with 15 bases separating them. Germline loops: CDR1 SEHNR, CDR2 FQNEAQ (reference sequence). The CDR3 is 16 amino acids. The chain couples TRBV7-9 to TRBJ2-7; tentatively, D is TRBD1 (7 bases). The material was PBMCs, obtained from a glioma patient whose treatment included an IDH1 peptide vaccine. This receptor was taken from a man aged 50 or older with glioma. DNA for the CDR3: TGTGCCAGCAGCTTAGGCACCGGGGGACAGACCTACGAGCAGTACTTC. Its protein is CASSLGTGGQTYEQYF.